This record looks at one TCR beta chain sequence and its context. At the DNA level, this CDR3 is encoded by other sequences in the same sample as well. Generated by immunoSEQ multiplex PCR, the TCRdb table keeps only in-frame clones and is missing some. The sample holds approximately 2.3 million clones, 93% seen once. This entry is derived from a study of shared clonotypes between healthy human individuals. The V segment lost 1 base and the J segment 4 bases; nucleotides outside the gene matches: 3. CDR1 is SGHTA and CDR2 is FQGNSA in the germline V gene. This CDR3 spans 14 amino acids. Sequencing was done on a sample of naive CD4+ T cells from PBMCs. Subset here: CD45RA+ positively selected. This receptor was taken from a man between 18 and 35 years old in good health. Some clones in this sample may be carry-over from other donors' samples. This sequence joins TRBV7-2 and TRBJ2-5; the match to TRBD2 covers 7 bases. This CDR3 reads CASSLGLAGETQYF. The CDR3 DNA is TGTGCCAGCAGCTTAGGGTTAGCGGGAGAGACCCAGTACTTC.